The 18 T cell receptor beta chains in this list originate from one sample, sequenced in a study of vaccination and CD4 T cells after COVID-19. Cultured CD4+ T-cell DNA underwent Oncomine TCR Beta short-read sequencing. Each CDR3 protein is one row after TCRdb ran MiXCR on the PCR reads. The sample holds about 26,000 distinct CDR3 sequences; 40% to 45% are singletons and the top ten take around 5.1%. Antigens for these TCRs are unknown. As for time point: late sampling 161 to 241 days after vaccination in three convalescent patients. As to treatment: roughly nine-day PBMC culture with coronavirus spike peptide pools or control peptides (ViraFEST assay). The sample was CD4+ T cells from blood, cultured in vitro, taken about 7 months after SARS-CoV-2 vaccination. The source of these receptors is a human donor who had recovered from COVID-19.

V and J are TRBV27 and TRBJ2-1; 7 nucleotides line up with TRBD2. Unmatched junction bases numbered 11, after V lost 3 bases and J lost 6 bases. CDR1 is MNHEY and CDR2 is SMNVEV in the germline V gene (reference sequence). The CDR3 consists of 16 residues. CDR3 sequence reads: CASSFRLAGLCNEQFF. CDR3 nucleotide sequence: TGTGCCAGCAGTTTTAGGTTGGCGGGACTATGCAATGAGCAGTTCTTC.

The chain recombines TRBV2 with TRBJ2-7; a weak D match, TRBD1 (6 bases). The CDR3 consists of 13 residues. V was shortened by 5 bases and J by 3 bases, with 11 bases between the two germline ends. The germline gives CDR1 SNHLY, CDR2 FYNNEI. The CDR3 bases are TGTGCCAGCAGTCGGGACAAAGGCTACGAGCAGTACTTC. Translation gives CASSRDKGYEQYF.

The CDR3 bases are TGTGCCGGTCAGGGCCTCCTCTCCTACGAGCAGTACTTC. As protein: CAGQGLLSYEQYF. The V and J genes are TRBV28 and TRBJ2-7, with D tentatively TRBD1 (5 bases). Looked up from germline, CDR1 is MDHEN and CDR2 is SYDVKM. The CDR3 extends over 13 amino acids. The ends were cut back, 11 bases at V and 0 bases at J, with 14 bases in the middle.

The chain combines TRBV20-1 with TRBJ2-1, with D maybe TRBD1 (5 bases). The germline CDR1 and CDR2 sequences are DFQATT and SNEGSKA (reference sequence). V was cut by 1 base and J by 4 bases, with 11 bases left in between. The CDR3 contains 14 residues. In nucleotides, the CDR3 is TGCAGTGCTAGAGGGCCAGGGTCTTACAATGAGCAGTTCTTC. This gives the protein CSARGPGSYNEQFF.

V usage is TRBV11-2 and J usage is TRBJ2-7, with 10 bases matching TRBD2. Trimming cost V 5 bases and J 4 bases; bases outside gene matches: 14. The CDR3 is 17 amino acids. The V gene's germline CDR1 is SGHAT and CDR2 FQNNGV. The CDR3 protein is CASSLLGSGRGKYEQYF. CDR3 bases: TGTGCCAGCAGCCTCCTGGGGAGCGGGAGGGGTAAATACGAGCAGTACTTC.

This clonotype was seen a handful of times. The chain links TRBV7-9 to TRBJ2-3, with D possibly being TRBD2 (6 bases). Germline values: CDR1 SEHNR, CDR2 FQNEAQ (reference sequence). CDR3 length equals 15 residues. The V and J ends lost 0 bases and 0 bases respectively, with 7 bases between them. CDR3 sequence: CASSLAGGSTDTQYF. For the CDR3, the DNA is TGTGCCAGCAGCTTAGCGGGAGGCAGCACAGATACGCAGTATTTT.

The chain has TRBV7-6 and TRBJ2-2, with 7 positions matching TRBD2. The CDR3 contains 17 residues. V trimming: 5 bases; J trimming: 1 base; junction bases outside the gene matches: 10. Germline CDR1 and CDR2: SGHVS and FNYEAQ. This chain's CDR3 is CASSPRPSGRNTGELFF. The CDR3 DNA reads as TGTGCCAGCAGCCCCAGGCCTAGCGGAAGGAACACCGGGGAGCTGTTTTTT.

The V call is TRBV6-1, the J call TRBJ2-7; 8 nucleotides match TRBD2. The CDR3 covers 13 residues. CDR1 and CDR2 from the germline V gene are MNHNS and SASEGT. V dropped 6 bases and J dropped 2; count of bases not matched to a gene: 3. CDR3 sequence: CASSRAGAYEQYF. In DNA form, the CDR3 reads TGTGCCAGCAGCCGAGCGGGGGCCTACGAGCAGTACTTC.

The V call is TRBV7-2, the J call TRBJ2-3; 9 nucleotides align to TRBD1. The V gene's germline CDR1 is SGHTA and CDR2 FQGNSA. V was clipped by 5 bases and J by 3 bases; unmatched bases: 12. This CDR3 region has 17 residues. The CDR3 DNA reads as TGTGCCAGCAGCCGAGCGATACAGGGGGCGGGTACAGATACGCAGTATTTT. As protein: CASSRAIQGAGTDTQYF.

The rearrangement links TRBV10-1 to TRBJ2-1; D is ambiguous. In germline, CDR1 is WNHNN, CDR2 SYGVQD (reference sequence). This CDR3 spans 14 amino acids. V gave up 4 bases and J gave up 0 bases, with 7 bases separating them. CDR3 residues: CASSGDSSYNEQFF. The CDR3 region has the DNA TGCGCCAGCAGTGGGGATAGCTCCTACAATGAGCAGTTCTTC.

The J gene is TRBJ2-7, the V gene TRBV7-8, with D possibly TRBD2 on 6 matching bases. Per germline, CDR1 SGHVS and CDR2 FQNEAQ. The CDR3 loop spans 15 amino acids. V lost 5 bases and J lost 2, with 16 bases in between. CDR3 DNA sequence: TGTGCCAGCAGCAAAGTGGCTAGCGACGCCTACGAGCAGTACTTC. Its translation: CASSKVASDAYEQYF.

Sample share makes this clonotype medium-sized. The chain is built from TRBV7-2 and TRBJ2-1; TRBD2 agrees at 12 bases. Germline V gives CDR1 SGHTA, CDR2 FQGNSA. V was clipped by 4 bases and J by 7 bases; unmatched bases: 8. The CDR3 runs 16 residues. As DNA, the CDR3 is TGTGCCAGCAGCTCCTATGGCGGGACTAGCGGGAATGAGCAGTTCTTC. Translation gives CASSSYGGTSGNEQFF. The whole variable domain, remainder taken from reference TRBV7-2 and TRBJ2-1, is GAGVSQSPSNKVTEKGKDVELRCDPISGHTALYWYRQSLGQGLEFLIYFQGNSAPDKSGLPSDRFSAERTGGSVSTLTIQRTQQEDSAVYLCASSSYGGTSGNEQFFGPGTRLTVL.

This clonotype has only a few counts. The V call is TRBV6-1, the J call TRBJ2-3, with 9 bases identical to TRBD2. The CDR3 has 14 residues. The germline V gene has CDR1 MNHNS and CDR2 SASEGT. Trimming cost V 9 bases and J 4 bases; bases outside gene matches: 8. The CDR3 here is CASRKREVADTQYF. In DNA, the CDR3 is TGTGCCAGTAGAAAGCGGGAGGTCGCAGATACGCAGTATTTT.

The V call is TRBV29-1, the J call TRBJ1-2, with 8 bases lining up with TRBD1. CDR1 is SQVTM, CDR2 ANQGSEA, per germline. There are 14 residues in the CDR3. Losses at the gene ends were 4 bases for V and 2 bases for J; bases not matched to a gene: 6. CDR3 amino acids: CSVGQGYGNYGYTF. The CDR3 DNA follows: TGCAGCGTTGGACAGGGGTACGGGAACTATGGCTACACCTTC.

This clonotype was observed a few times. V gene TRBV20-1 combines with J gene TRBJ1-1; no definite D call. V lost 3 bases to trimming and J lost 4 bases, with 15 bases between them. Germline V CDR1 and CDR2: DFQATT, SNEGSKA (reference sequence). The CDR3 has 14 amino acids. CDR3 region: CSARAPRGGTEAFF. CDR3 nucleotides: TGCAGTGCTAGGGCCCCACGCGGAGGCACTGAAGCTTTCTTT.

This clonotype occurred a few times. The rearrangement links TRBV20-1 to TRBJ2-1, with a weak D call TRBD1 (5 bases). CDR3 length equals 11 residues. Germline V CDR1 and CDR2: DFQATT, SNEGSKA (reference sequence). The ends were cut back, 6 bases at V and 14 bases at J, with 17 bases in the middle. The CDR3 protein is CSAGPASQEFF. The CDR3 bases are TGCAGTGCAGGGCCGGCTTCACAGGAGTTCTTC.

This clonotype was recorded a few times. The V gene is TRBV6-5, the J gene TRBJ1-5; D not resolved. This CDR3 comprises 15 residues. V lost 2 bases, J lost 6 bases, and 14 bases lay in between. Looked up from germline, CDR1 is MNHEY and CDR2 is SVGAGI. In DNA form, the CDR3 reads TGTGCCAGCAGTTACACCGCGGGCGGCGTTCAGCCCCAGCATTTT. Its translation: CASSYTAGGVQPQHF.

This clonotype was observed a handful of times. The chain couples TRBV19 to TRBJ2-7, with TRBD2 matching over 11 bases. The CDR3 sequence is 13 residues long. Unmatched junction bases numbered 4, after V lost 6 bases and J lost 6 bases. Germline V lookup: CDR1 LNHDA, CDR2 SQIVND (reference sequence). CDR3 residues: CASRPGTSGEQYF. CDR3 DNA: TGTGCCAGTAGACCCGGGACTAGCGGCGAGCAGTACTTC.